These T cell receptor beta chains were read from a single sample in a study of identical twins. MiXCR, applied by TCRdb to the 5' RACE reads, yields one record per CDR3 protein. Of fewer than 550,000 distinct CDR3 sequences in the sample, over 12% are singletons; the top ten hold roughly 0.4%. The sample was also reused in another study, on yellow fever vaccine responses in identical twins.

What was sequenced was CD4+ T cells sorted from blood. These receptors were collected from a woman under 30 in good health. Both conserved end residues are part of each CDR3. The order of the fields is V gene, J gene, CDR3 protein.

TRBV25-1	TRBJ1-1	CASSEGAVLNTEAFF
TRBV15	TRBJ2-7	CATKGGSKYF
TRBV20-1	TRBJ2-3	CSARESMTDTQYF
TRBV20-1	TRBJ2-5	CSARGFSGRRQETQYF
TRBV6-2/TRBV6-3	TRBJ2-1	CASIRAGTRGWDEQFF
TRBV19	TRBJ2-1	CASSMLTSGSNHEQFF
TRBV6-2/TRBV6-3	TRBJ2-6	CASSYQPGTTMIGTGANVLTF
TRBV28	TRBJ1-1	CASSWTGRSLTEAFF
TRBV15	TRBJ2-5	CATSRGAEQETQYF
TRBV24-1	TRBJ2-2	CATSDPGRGTGELFF
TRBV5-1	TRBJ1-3	CASSLVGADSGNTIYF
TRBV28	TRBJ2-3	CASSAIIGTAHPDTQYF
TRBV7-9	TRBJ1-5	CASSQGPGAGQPQHF
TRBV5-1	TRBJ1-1	CASSSDTNHFTPTEAFF
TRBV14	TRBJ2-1	CASSHILGREQFF
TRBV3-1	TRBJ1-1	CASSLTSGNTEAFF
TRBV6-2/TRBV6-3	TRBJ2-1	CASSYVGLAGGEQFF
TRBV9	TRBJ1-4	CASSVGVIATNEKLFF
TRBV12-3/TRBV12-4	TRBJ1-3	CASSLLDSGNTIYF
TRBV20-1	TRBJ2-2	CSASGGAGTGELFF
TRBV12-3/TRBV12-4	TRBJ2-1	CASTKPGTSGEASSYNEQFF
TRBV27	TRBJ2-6	CATREAGANVLTF
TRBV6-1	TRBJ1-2	CASSVAGVPGYTF
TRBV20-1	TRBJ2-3	CSAGHSGRASEYF
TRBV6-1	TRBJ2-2	CASRRDGTTGELFF
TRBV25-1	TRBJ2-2	CASSKPGRNTGELFF
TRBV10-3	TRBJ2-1	CAINQGLAANEQFF
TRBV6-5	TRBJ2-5	CASSYGTGQETQYF
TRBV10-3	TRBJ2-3	CAISDYLRGTHDTQYF
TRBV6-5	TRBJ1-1	CASSYGQPTEAFF
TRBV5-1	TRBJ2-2	CASSLGGADNTGELFF
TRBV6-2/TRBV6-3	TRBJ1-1	CASIPDRVGTEAFF
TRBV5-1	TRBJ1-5	CASSLNRDGPQHF
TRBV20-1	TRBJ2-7	CSASGFSYEQYF
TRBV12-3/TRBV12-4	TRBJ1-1	CASSPRTGPNTEAFF